At least ten counts were recorded for the clone carrying this TCR beta chain. This sample was included in a study of blood T cells in healthy people across ages. This CDR3 region has 13 residues. V lost 3 bases and J lost 4, with 8 bases in between. Looked up from germline, CDR1 is KGHDR and CDR2 is SFDVKD. Primers used in a second PCR of about 6 to 12 cycles were a sample-barcoded 5' primer and a J-beta primer mix. Using its own MiXCR run on the 5' RACE reads, TCRdb lists one record per CDR3 protein. The sample includes about 640,000 distinct CDR3 sequences, around 38% seen only once; the top ten take around 30%.

This sequence joins TRBV24-1 and TRBJ2-5; no firm D call. The sequence was collected from a man older than 75 in good health. The sequenced sample was blood. CDR3 DNA sequence: TGTGCCACCAGTGATCCGGTTGTAGAGACCCAGTACTTC. This encodes CATSDPVVETQYF.